This T cell receptor beta chain was obtained from a study of shared clonotypes between healthy human individuals. In the study overall: The cohort had a couple of women and a few men, ages 18 to 49. Used for every donor were three CD4 naive, three CD4 memory, two CD8 naive and one CD8 memory plate.

Naive-designated CD8 cells lacked CD45RO, were positively enriched for CCR7, and omitted terminally differentiated effector memory CD45RA+ cells. V was trimmed by 2 bases and J by 1 base, leaving 6 bases between them. The CDR3 runs 13 residues. Germline assignment: CDR1 MNHNY and CDR2 SVGAGI (reference sequence). In the authors' workflow: ImmunoSEQ junction-only sequences lacked quality scores, so their filtering differed. Generated by immunoSEQ multiplex PCR, the TCRdb table keeps only in-frame clones and is missing some. V and J calls and clone size come straight from that table; D and trimming were deduced from the DNA. The table includes under 2,000,000 clones, about 95% detected once.

The sequencing sample was made of naive CD8+ T cells sorted from blood. This chain uses TRBV6-6 with TRBJ2-7; D call uncertain. The sequence derives from a man between 18 and 35 years old in good health. CDR3 nucleotides: TGTGCCAGCAGTTACGCGGTTTCCTACGAGCAGTACTTC. Translating gives CASSYAVSYEQYF.